This T cell receptor (beta chain) was sequenced for a study of blood T cell repertoires in COVID-19. Germline V CDR1 and CDR2: GTSNPN, SVGIG (reference sequence). This CDR3 has 14 amino acids. V shed 0 bases, J shed 7 bases, and the junction held 3 bases outside the gene matches. As handled by the study authors: Amplification from reference gene primers served as the basis for estimated nucleated cell counts. Here immunoSEQ multiplex PCR was the method, and the copy in TCRdb shows in-frame clones only, minus some. D and trimming were read from the DNA, whereas the V and J calls and clone size are those reported in that table. The sample consists of about 39,000 clones, 75% to 90% of them appearing once.

The specimen sequenced was peripheral blood. The receptor comes from a man aged 50 to 59 with active or convalescent COVID-19. V gene TRBV30 combines with J gene TRBJ1-6, with 7 positions matching TRBD1. The CDR3 is CAWSVDRVNSPLHF. The CDR3 DNA sequence: TGTGCCTGGAGTGTAGACAGGGTCAATTCACCCCTCCACTTT.